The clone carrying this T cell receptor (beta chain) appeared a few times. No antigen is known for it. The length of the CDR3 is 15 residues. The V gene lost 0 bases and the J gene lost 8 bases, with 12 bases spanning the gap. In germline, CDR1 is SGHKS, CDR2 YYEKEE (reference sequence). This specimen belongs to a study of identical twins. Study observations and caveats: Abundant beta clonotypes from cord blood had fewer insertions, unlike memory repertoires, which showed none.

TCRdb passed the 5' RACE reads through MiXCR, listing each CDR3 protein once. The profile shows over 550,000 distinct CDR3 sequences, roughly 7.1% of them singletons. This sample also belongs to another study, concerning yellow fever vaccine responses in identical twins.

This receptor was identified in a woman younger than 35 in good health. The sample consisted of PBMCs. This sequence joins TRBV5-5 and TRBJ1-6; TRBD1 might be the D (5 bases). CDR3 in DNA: TGTGCCAGCAGCTTGGCAGGGACCTCCTATTCACCCCTCCACTTT. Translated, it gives CASSLAGTSYSPLHF.